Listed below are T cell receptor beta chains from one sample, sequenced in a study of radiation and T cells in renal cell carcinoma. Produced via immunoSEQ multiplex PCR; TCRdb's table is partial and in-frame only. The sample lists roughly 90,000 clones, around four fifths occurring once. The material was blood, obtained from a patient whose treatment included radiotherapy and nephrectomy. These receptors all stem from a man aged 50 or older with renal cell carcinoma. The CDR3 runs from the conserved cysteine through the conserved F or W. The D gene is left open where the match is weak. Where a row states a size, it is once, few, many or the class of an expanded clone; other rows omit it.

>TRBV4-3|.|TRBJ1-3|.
CASSQESHRSSGNTIYF
TGCGCCAGCAGCCAAGAATCCCATAGGAGCTCTGGAAACACCATATATTTT
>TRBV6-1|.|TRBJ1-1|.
CASSEVGGYTEAFF
TGTGCCAGCAGTGAAGTCGGGGGGTACACTGAAGCTTTCTTT
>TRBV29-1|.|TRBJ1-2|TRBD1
CSGQTGNSGGYTF
TGCAGCGGACAGACAGGGAACAGTGGGGGCTACACCTTC
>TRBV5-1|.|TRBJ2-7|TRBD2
CASSPRTSGNYEQYF
TGCGCCAGCAGCCCCAGGACTAGCGGGAACTACGAGCAGTACTTC
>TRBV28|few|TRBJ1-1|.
CASLGYGAGNTEAFF
TGTGCCAGCTTAGGATATGGGGCAGGGAACACTGAAGCTTTCTTT
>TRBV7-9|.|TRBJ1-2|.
CASSQGPQGITAANYGYTF
TGTGCCAGCAGCCAGGGGCCCCAGGGTATAACGGCGGCTAACTATGGCTACACCTTC
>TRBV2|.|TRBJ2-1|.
CASSLGQNNEQFF
TGTGCCAGCAGTCTGGGTCAGAACAATGAGCAGTTCTTC
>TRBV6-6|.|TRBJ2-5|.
CASRDLIVETQYF
TGTGCCAGCAGGGATTTAATAGTGGAGACCCAGTACTTC
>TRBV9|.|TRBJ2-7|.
CASRPGGNSYEQYF
TGTGCCAGCAGACCTGGGGGAAATTCCTACGAGCAGTACTTC
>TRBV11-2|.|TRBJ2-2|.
CASSSLAGNTGELFF
TGTGCCAGCAGCTCCCTTGCGGGGAACACCGGGGAGCTGTTTTTT
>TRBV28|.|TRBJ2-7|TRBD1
CASSRPGTGAYEQYF
TGTGCCAGCAGCCGCCCCGGGACAGGGGCTTACGAGCAGTACTTC
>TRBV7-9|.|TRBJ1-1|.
CASSFPGQLNTEAFF
TGTGCCAGCAGCTTTCCGGGACAACTGAACACTGAAGCTTTCTTT
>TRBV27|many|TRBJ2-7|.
CASSQGRTYEQYF
TGTGCCAGCAGTCAAGGACGGACCTACGAGCAGTACTTC